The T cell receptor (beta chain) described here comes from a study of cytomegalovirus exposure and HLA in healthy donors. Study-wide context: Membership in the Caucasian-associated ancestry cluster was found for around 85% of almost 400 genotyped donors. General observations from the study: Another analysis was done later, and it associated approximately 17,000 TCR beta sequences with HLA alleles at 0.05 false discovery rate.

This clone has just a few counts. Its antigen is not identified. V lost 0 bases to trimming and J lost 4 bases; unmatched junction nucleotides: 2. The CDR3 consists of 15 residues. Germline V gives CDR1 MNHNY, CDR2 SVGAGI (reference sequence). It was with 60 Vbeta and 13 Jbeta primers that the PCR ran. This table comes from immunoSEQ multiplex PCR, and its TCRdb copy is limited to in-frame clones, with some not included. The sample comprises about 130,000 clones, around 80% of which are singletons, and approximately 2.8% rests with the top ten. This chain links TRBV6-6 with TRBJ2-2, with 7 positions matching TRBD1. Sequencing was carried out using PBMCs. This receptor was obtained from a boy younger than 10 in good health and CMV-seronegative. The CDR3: CASSYSAGGTGELFF. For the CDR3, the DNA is TGTGCCAGCAGTTACTCGGCAGGGGGCACCGGGGAGCTGTTTTTT.